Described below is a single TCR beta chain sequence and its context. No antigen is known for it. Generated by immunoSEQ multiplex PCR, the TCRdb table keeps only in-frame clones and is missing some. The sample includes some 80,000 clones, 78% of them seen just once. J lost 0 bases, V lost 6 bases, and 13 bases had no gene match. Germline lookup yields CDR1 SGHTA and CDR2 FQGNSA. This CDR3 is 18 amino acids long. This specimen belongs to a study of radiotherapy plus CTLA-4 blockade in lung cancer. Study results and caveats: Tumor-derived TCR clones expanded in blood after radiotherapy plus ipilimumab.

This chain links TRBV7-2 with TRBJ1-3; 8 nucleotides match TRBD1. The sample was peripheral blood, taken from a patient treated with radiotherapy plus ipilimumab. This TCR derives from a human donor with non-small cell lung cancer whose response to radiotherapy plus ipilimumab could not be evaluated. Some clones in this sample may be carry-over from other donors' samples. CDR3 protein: CASSQGGGQGTSGNTIYF. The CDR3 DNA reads TGTGCCAGCAGTCAGGGGGGAGGACAGGGAACCTCTGGAAACACCATATATTTT.